The clone carrying this T cell receptor (beta chain) was recorded at least ten times. The record originates from a study of early T cells in non-severe SARS-CoV-2 infection. V lost 8 bases and J lost 6; bases outside the gene matches: 10. Germline V gene sequence: CDR1 MNHEY, CDR2 SVGEGT. There are 13 residues in the CDR3. Unique molecular identifiers (one per individual cDNA molecule) were attached. MiXCR, applied by TCRdb to the 5' RACE reads, yields one record per CDR3 protein. The sample has 97,000 or so distinct CDR3 sequences, around 13% seen once; the top ten hold 5% to 8%. This chain connects TRBV6-2 or TRBV6-3 to TRBJ2-7; 7 positions agree with TRBD1. Sequencing was performed on whole blood. The TCR was taken from an adult who was a healthcare worker with PCR-confirmed SARS-CoV-2 infection or an uninfected control (not recorded which). CDR3 nucleotides: TGTGCCAGCCGAAGACAGGGATCGGGCGAGCAGTACTTC. This sequence encodes CASRRQGSGEQYF.